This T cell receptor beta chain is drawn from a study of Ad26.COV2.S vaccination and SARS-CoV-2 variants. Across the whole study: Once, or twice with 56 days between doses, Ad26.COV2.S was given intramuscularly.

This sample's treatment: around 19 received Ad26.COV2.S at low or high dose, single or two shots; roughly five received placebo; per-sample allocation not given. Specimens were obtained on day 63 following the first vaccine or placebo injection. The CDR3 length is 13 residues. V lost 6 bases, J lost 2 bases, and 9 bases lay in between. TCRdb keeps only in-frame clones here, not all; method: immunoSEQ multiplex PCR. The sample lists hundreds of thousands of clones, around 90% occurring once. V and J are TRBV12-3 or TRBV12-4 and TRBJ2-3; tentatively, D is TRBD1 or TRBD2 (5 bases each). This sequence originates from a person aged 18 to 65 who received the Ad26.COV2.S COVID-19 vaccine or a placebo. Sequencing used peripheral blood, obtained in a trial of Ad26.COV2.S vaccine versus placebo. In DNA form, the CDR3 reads TGTGCCAGCAGGGGACGGACCACAGATACGCAGTATTTT. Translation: CASRGRTTDTQYF.